This T cell receptor beta chain was identified in a study of vaccination effects on CD4 cells after COVID-19. Broader study findings: Clones of infection and vaccine origin contracted markedly late after vaccination.

Here immunoSEQ multiplex PCR was the method, and the copy in TCRdb shows in-frame clones only, minus some. The sample records some 50,000 clones, about four fifths being singletons. As to this clone: What it binds is unknown.

Germline CDR1 and CDR2: KGHSH and LQKENI. This CDR3 region has 14 residues. Germline trimming cut 10 bases from V and 5 bases from J; bases unmatched to any gene: 8. Scientists isolated CD4+ T cells after an approximately 9-day culture period ended. The person had a PCR-confirmed SARS-CoV-2 infection during March to December 2020. Participants were given two doses of BNT162b2 or mRNA-1273 vaccine. The chain has TRBV18 and TRBJ2-2, with 9 bases identical to TRBD1. The sequence came from a human donor who had a prior SARS-CoV-2 infection. The sample was CD4+ T cells from PBMCs cultured without peptide, taken after COVID-19 vaccination. CDR3 nucleotide sequence: TGTGCCACCTCCGGGGACAGGGTGACCGGGGAGCTGTTTTTT. As protein: CATSGDRVTGELFF.